This record concerns one T cell receptor beta chain sequence. Its target antigen remains unknown. V is shortened by 5 bases, J by 1 base, and the region joining them spans 14 bases. Looking up the germline V gene (reference sequence) yields CDR1 LNHDA and CDR2 SQIVND. CDR3 length: 15 amino acids, cysteine to phenylalanine. Only CDR3 DNA remains: 45 bases, in frame from the first base. This record comes from a study of cytomegalovirus exposure and HLA in healthy donors (dated by TCRdb to the late 2010s). In terms of the full investigation: An earlier analysis of some 600 of the donors reported approximately 300 Gb of sequence data and approximately 120 million unique TCR beta sequences obtained from about 179 million T cells. Of the 300 to 500 genotyped donors, 75% to 85% were placed in the genetic ancestry cluster associated with self-reported Caucasian donors. Alongside the repertoire data, information on donor age, sex, ethnicity and CMV serostatus was compiled. Genome-wide SNP genotypes for about 65% of the roughly 670 donors were used in a later genetic analysis, which treated that subset as a discovery cohort. Rather than using new phenotypic data, the later analysis identified candidate immune exposures from TCR beta sequences and from how often those sequences occurred across donors. A later analysis re-analyzed previously published TCR beta repertoires from 600 to 850 donors and added high-resolution HLA genotyping to study TCR occurrence patterns. The number of donors typed differed by locus, with roughly 629-640 for A, B, C, DRB1 and DQB1, roughly 520 for DQA1, 606 for DPA1, and 400 to 490 for DPB1. Roughly 5 DR-DQ haplotypes were handled as single units for association and clustering because linkage in the cohort was strong. The study was designed to test whether signatures of past pathogen exposure could be identified by cataloging public T cell receptors. On average, around 200,000 unique TCR beta nucleotide sequences were sequenced per donor among some 430 genotyped donors of the cohort, with roughly 18% of those sequences being non-productive. All discovery cohort repertoires had been generated using a single sequencing platform. An early release that covered more than 550 HLA-typed donors contained around 300 gigabases of sequencing data and tens of millions of unique TCR sequences. High-throughput TCR immunosequencing, statistical association of individual TCRs with disease status, and machine learning were combined to predict cytomegalovirus infection status. In addition to the first cohort of 666 subjects, a separate validation cohort of approximately 110 different subjects was used. Class I and class II HLA loci were covered by the typing at four-digit resolution. The study profiled the T cell repertoires of around 700 subjects by immunosequencing and related them to cytomegalovirus serostatus. An earlier analysis of some 500 of the donors used high-throughput TCR beta sequencing to judge whether each TCR beta V gene segment behaved as functional or pseudogenic.

The cohort consisted of 666 healthy bone marrow donors. All cohort members were sampled while nominally healthy, although unrecorded immune exposures were likely present. The donor was CMV seronegative and was included in the group of a few hundred seronegative cohort members. Each donor provided a peripheral blood sample, and peripheral blood mononuclear cells were used for TCR beta sequencing. The Qiagen DNeasy Blood Extraction Kit was used to extract genomic DNA from the blood cell samples. Results and caveats for the whole study, not just this receptor: Some IMGT-functional V segments, including TRBV6-2 and TRBV6-3, could not be distinguished by the 87-base-pair reads and were therefore excluded. Because HLA typing was missing for some donors at each locus, association tests included only the typed subset. In vitro tests confirmed that a few of the cytomegalovirus-associated TCR beta chains recognize cytomegalovirus antigens. A further reported finding was that TCR beta sequences accurately predicted the HLA-A and HLA-B alleles for most subjects in the first cohort. The authors suggested that the approach could potentially be generalized to other disease states and immunological phenotypes. In a later genetic analysis, a missense DCLRE1C variant was associated with V-gene and J-gene trimming of TCR beta chains, and the association was replicated in an independent cohort. A later analysis found that TCR association rates varied across HLA loci, with DRB1 alleles showing the most associated TCRs and HLA-C alleles the fewest. A group of highly shared sequence variants was considered likely to be a technical artifact of the sequencing pipeline. Roughly uniform sequencing depth across donors was assumed in presence/absence analyses, although this assumption may not hold. In a later analysis, most CMV-associated TCR beta chains were found to appear HLA-restricted, with HLA associations seemingly driven largely by CMV exposure. According to a later analysis, parvovirus B19, influenza, CMV and Epstein-Barr virus appeared linked to several top co-occurrence clusters. Correlated functional status among segregating V segments might reflect linkage disequilibrium, but an unknown experimental factor could not be ruled out. An earlier analysis of 587 of the donors showed that most TCR beta V segments appeared in productive rearrangements either about 87% or about 30% of the time, which broadly matched IMGT annotations. The classifier was reported to diagnose cytomegalovirus status with high specificity and sensitivity in both the original cohort and the validation cohort. Assigning TCR associations to individual alleles was difficult when HLA alleles, especially DR and DQ, strongly co-occurred. According to a later genetic analysis, donors in an Asian-associated ancestry cluster had fewer N-insertions in productive TCRs than the roughly 660-donor mean. Immune exposure information for the cohort was limited to CMV serostatus. In a later analysis, HLA-associated TCR beta chains showed more clonal expansion and lower generation probabilities than non-associated chains that were equally common. In the study, around 150 TCR beta chains were listed as associated with cytomegalovirus. In this cohort, only TCR beta chains were sequenced, and detectable features were limited by the absence of alpha or paired-chain data. While some public TCRs were present in many individuals, most TCR sequences turned up only very rarely across donors. Because counts were too low, 15 to 20 rarely observed V segments, including chromosome 9 orphons, were excluded from the earlier analysis of roughly 580 of the donors. Specific HLA alleles were associated with over 15,000 TCR beta sequences at a false discovery rate of 0.05 in a later analysis.

The method was the immunoSEQ multiplex PCR assay. A mixture of 60 forward primers for TCR Vbeta segments and 13 reverse primers for TCR Jbeta segments was used in the multiplex PCR. The CDR3 region of rearranged TCR beta genes was amplified from genomic DNA with a multiplex PCR assay. Amplified TCR beta libraries were sequenced as 87-base-pair reads on the Illumina HiSeq System. The authors' pipeline ran thus. In a later analysis, some 80 million unique TCR beta chains were counted across the roughly 670 repertoires, and around 10 million of these chains were shared by at least two donors. Raw reads were error-corrected and collapsed into unique sequences with a nearest-neighbor algorithm that merged closely related sequences to remove PCR and sequencing errors. Alignment of CDR3 sequences to IMGT reference sequences was used to assign V, D and J gene segments. For a sequence to be retained, a match of at least six nucleotides to both a V gene segment and a J gene segment was required. Rearrangements were called productive when the CDR3 lacked stop codons and stayed in frame with V and J; all others were non-productive. Following IMGT convention, CDR3 was defined as the stretch from the second conserved V-encoded cysteine to the conserved J-encoded phenylalanine. The earlier analysis of some 600 of the donors excluded sequences that lacked an unambiguous match to a single V gene segment. In an earlier analysis of a few hundred of the donors, V segments were called functional above 56.7% productive rearrangements and were called segregating when the between-donor standard deviation exceeded 5%. A statistical classification framework was built for diagnosing cytomegalovirus status from the catalog of TCR beta chain sequences. In a later analysis, V and J genes were assigned by comparing TCR nucleotide sequences against IMGT/GENE-DB human TR gene sequences. The TCRdist pipeline was used in a later analysis to assign CDR3 sequences and most-parsimonious VDJ recombination scenarios. In a later analysis, every TCR beta chain was defined by the combination of its CDR3 amino acid sequence and its V-gene family, and reads without a unique V-gene family were dropped. A later analysis removed 450 to 600 highly shared, low-generation-probability nucleotide sequences to deal with suspected cross-contamination and a sequencing artifact. In a later analysis, a clonal expansion index was calculated for each public chain from normalized within-repertoire ranks of inferred template counts. In a later analysis, generation probabilities were computed with a VDJ recombination model fitted to out-of-frame rearrangements, and the resulting probabilities were checked against IGoR. In a later analysis, hypergeometric tests were used to score TCR-TCR, TCR-HLA and TCR-CMV co-occurrence, with a repertoire-size bias correction applied to TCR pairs. A later analysis estimated false discovery rates by permuting HLA or CMV assignments 20 times. A later analysis grouped co-occurring TCRs with DBSCAN, adding TCRdist sequence similarity when clustering within HLA-allele-positive subsets. Repertoires with fewer than 30,000 or more than 120,000 public chains were left out of co-occurrence clustering, as were five repertoires with anomalous nucleotide sharing. Entries here come from immuneACCESS through TCRdb and include only in-frame sequences with V and J called. Some clones fail to appear in such tables; in the studies checked, an unresolved V gene covers under half of the shortfall, and the cause of the remainder is unknown. Clone size and the V and J calls come from that table; the DNA yielded D and trimming. The table kept for this sample lists roughly 45,000 clones. The biggest ten clones account for around 1.7% of the sample.

Sequenced input: PBMCs. The receptor was derived from a woman aged 30 to 39 in good health and CMV-seronegative. Recombination linked TRBV19 to TRBJ1-1; D gene: possibly TRBD1, on 5 matching bases. In nucleotide form, the sequence is TGTGCCAGTAGTTGGGGGGGACCGGCGAACACTGAAGCTTTCTTT. The encoded protein is CASSWGGPANTEAFF.